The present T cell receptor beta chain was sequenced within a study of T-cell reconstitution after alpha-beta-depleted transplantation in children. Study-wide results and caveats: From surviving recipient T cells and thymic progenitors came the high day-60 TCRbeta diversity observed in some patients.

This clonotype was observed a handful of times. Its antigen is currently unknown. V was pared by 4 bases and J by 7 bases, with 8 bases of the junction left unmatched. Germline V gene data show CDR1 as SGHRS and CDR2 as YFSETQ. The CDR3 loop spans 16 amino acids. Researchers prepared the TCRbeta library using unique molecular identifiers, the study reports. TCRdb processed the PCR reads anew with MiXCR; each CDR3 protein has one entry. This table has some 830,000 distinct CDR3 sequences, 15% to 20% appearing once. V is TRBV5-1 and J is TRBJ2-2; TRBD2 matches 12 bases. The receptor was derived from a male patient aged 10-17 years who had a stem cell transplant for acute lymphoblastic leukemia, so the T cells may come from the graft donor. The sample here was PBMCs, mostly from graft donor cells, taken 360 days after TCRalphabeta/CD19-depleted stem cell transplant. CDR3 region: CASSVRLAGVGGELFF. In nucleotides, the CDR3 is TGCGCCAGCAGCGTGCGACTAGCGGGAGTTGGCGGGGAGCTGTTTTTT.